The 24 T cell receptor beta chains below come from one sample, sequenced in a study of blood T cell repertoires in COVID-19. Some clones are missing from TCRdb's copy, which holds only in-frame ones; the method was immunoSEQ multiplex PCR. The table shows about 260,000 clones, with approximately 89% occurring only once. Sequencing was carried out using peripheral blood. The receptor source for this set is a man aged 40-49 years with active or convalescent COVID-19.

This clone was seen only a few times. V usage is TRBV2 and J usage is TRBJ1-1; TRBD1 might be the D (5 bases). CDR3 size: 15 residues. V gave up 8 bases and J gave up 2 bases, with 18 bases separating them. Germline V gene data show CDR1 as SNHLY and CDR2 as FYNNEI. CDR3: CASGRERGGNTEAFF. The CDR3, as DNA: TGTGCCAGCGGGAGAGAAAGGGGAGGAAACACTGAAGCTTTCTTT.

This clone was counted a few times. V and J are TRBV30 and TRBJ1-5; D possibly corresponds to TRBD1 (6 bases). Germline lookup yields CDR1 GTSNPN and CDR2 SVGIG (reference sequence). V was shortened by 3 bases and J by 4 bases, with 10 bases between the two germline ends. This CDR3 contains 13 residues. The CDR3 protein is CAWSTGLNQPQHF. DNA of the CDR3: TGTGCCTGGAGCACAGGGTTAAATCAGCCCCAGCATTTT.

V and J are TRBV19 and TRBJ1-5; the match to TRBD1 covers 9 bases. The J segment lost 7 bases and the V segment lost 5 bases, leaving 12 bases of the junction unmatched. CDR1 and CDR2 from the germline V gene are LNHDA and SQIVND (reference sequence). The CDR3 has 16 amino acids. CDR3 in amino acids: CASSEKQGAIEQPQHF. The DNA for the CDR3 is TGTGCCAGTAGTGAAAAACAGGGGGCGATTGAGCAGCCCCAGCATTTT.

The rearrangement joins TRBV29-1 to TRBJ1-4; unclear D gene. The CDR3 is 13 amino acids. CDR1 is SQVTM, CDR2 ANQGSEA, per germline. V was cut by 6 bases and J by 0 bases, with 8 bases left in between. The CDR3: CSVDGATNEKLFF. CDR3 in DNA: TGCAGCGTGGATGGAGCAACTAATGAAAAACTGTTTTTT.

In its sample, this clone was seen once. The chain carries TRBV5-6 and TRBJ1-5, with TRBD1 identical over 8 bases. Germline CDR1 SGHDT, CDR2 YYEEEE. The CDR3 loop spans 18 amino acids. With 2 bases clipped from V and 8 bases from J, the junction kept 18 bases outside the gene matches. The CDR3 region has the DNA TGTGCCAGCAGCTTCGGATTTACTCCGAGGGACAGGATTGAGCCCCAGCATTTT. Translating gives CASSFGFTPRDRIEPQHF.

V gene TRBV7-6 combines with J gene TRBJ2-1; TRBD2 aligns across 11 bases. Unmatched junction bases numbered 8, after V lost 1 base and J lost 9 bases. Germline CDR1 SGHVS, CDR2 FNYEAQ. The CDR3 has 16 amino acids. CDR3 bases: TGTGCCAGCAGCTTAGAGTTCACTAGCGGGAGATCTGAGCAGTTCTTC. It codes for CASSLEFTSGRSEQFF.

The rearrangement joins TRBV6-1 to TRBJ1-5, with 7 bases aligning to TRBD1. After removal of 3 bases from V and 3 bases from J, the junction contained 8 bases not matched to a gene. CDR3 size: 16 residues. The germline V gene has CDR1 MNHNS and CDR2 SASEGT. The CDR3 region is CASSEWDSVFNQPQHF. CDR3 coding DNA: TGTGCCAGCAGTGAGTGGGACAGCGTTTTCAATCAGCCCCAGCATTTT.

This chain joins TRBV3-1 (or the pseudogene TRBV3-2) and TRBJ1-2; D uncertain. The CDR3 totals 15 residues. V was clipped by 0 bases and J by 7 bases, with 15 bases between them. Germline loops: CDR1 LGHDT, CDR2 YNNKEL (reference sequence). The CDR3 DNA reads TGTGCCAGCAGCCAAGAACTCGGACGGGATGGTGGCTACACCTTC. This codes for CASSQELGRDGGYTF.

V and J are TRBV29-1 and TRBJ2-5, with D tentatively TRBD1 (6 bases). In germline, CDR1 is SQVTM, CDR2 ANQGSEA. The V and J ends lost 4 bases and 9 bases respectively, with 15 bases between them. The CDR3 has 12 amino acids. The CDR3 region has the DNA TGCAGCGTTGTGGGGCCGAAGGGGGCCCAGTACTTC. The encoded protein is CSVVGPKGAQYF.

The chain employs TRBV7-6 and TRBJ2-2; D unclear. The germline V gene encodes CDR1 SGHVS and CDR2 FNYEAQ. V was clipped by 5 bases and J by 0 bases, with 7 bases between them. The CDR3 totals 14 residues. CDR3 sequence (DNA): TGTGCCAGCAGCGTTAAAACGAACACCGGGGAGCTGTTTTTT. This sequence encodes CASSVKTNTGELFF.

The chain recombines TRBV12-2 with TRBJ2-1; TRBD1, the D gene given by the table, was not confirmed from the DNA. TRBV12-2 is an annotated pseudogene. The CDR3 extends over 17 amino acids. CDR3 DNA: TGTGCAAGTCGCCCACGGGTTGGGGCTAGCTCCTACAATGAGCAGTTCTTC. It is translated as CASRPRVGASSYNEQFF.

As DNA, the CDR3 is TGTGCCAGCAGCTTTTACCCAGGGGGGCCAGATACGCAGTATTTT. Translated, it gives CASSFYPGGPDTQYF. V gene TRBV7-3 combines with J gene TRBJ2-3; tentative D call: TRBD1 (7 bases). The CDR3 has 15 residues. The ends were cut back, 3 bases at V and 4 bases at J, with 14 bases in the middle. The germline gives CDR1 SGHTA, CDR2 FQGTGA.

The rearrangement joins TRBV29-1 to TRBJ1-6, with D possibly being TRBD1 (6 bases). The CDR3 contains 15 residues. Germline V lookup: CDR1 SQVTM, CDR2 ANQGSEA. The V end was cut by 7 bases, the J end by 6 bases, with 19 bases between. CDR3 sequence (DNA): TGCAGCGCGATCGATACAGGGCTCTCTAATTCACCCCTCCACTTT. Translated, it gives CSAIDTGLSNSPLHF.

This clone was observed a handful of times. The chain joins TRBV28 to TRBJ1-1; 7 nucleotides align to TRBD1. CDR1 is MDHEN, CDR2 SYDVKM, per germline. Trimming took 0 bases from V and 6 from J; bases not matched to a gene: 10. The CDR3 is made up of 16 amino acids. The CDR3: CASSLWGQRGVPEAFF. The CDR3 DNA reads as TGTGCCAGCAGTTTATGGGGACAGCGAGGGGTCCCTGAAGCTTTCTTT.

The CDR3 is CASSPQQGGGEKLFF. The DNA of the CDR3 is TGTGCCAGCAGCCCACAACAGGGGGGAGGTGAAAAACTGTTTTTT. This rearrangement joins TRBV9 to TRBJ1-4, with TRBD1 identical over 8 bases. This CDR3 contains 15 residues. Germline CDR1 SGDLS, CDR2 YYNGEE. Trimming removed 4 bases from V and 7 bases from J; junction bases left unmatched: 9.

CDR3 bases: TGCGCCAGCAGCTTGTCCGGGATTTCGAACACTGAAGCTTTCTTT. Its translation is CASSLSGISNTEAFF. The gene calls are TRBV5-1 and TRBJ1-1; D call uncertain. This CDR3 is 15 amino acids long. V lost 1 base, J lost 1 base, and 11 bases lay in between. Germline V lookup: CDR1 SGHRS, CDR2 YFSETQ.

Here the CDR3 DNA reads TGCGCCAGCAGCTTGATAGCGGGTCAAGAGACCCAGTACTTC. Its translation is CASSLIAGQETQYF. The chain has TRBV5-1 and TRBJ2-5; 7 bases fit TRBD2. V was pared by 1 base and J by 2 bases, with 2 bases of the junction left unmatched. Germline loops: CDR1 SGHRS, CDR2 YFSETQ. The CDR3 sequence is 14 residues long.

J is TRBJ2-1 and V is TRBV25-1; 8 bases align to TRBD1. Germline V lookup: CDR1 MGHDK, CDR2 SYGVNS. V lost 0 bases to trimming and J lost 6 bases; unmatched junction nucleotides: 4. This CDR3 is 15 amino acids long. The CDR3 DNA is TGTGCCAGCAGTGAATATCGGACAGGGAGCAATGAGCAGTTCTTC. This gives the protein CASSEYRTGSNEQFF.

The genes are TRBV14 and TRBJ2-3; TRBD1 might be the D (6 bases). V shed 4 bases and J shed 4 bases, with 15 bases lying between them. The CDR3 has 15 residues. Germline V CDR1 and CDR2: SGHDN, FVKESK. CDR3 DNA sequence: TGTGCCAGCAGCCTCGGCACAGGGAATTCAGATACGCAGTATTTT. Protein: CASSLGTGNSDTQYF.

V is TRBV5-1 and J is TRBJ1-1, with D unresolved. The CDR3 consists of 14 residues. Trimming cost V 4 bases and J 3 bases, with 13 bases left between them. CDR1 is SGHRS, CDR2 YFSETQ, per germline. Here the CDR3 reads CASSLAAIDTEAFF. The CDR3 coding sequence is TGCGCCAGCAGCCTAGCGGCAATCGACACTGAAGCTTTCTTT.

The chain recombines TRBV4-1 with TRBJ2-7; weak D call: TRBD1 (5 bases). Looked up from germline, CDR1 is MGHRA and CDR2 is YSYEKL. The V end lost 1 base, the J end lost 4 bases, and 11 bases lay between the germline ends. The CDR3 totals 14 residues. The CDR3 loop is CASSQASRDYEQYF. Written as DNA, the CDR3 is TGCGCCAGCAGCCAAGCCTCCAGGGATTACGAGCAGTACTTC.

This CDR3 reads CASSVGVGGLNEQFF. The CDR3, as DNA: TGTGCCAGCAGCGTAGGGGTTGGAGGCCTCAATGAGCAGTTCTTC. The genes are TRBV9 and TRBJ2-1; TRBD2 might be the D (5 bases). CDR1 is SGDLS, CDR2 YYNGEE, per germline. There are 15 residues in the CDR3. V lost 0 bases and J lost 6, with 13 bases in between.

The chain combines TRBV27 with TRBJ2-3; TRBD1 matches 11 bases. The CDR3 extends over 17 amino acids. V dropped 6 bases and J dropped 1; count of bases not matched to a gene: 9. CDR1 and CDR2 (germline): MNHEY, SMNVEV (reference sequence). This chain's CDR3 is CASRPRRTGGRTDTQYF. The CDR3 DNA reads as TGTGCCAGCAGGCCCAGAAGGACAGGGGGCCGCACAGATACGCAGTATTTT.

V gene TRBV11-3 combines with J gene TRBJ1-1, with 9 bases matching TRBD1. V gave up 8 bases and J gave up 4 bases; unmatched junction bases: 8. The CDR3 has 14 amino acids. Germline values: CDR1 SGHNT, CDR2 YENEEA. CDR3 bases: TGTGCCAGCTTCTCCGGGACAGGGTCCACTGAAGCTTTCTTT. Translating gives CASFSGTGSTEAFF.